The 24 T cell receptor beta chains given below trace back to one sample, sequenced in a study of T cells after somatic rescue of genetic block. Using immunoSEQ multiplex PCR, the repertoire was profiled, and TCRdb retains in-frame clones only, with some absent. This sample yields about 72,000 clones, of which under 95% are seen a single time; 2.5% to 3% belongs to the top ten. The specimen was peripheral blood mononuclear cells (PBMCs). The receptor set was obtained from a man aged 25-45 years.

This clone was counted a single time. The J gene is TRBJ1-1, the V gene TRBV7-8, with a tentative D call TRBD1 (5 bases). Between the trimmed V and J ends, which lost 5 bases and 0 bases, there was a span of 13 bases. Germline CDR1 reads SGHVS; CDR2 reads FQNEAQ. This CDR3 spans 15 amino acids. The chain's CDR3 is CASSGRGTLNTEAFF. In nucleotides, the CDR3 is TGTGCCAGCAGCGGCCGGGGCACTCTGAACACTGAAGCTTTCTTT. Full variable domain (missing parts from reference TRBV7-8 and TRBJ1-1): GAGVSQSPRYKVAKRGQDVALRCDPISGHVSLFWYQQALGQGPEFLTYFQNEAQLDKSGLPSDRFFAERPEGSVSTLKIQRTQQEDSAVYLCASSGRGTLNTEAFFGQGTRLTVV.

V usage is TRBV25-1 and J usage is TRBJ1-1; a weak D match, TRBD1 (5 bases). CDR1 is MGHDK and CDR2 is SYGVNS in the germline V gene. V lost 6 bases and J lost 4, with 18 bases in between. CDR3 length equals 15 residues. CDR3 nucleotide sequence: TGTGCCAGCAGCCAAGGGGCGGGTGGCGGCACTGAAGCTTTCTTT. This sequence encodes CASSQGAGGGTEAFF.

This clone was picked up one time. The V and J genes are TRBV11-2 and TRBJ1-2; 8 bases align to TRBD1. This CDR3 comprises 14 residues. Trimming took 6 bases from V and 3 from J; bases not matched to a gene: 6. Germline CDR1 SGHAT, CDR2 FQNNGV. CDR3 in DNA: TGTGCCAGCAGACCGACAGGGGAGGACTATGGCTACACCTTC. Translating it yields CASRPTGEDYGYTF.

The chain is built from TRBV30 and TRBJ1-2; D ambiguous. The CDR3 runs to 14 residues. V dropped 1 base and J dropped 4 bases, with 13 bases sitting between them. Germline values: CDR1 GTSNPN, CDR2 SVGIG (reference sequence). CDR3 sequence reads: CAWSGPGSLYGYTF. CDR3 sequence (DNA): TGTGCCTGGAGTGGGCCCGGGTCCCTCTATGGCTACACCTTC.

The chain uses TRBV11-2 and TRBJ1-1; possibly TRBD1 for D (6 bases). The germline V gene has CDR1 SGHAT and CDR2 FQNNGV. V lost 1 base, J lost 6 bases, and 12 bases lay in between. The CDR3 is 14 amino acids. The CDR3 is CASSLALQGAEAFF. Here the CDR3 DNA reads TGTGCCAGCAGCTTAGCATTACAGGGTGCTGAAGCTTTCTTT.

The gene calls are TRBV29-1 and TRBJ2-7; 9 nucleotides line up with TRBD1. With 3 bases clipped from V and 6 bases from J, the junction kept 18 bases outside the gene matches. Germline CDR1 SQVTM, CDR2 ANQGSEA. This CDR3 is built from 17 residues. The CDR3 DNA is TGCAGCGTTGAGATAACAGGGGGCACCGGGATAGATGGCGAGCAGTACTTC. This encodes CSVEITGGTGIDGEQYF.

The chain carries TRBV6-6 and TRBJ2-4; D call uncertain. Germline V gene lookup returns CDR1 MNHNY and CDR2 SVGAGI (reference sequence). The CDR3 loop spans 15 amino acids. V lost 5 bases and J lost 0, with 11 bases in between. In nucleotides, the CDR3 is TGTGCCAGCAGTATAGTAGGCGGAGCCAAAAACATTCAGTACTTC. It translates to CASSIVGGAKNIQYF.

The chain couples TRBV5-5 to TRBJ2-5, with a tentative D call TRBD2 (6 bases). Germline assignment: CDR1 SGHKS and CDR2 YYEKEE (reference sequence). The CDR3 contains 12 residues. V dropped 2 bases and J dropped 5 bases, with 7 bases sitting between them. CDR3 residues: CASSFRGETQYF. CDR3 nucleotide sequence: TGTGCCAGCAGCTTCCGGGGGGAGACCCAGTACTTC. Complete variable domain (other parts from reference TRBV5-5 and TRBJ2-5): DAGVTQSPTHLIKTRGQQVTLRCSPISGHKSVSWYQQVLGQGPQFIFQYYEKEERGRGNFPDRFSARQFPNYSSELNVNALLLGDSALYLCASSFRGETQYFGPGTRLLVL.

CDR3 nucleotide sequence: TGTGCCAGCAGCTTAGCATCGGCAGCTAGCAATCAGCCCCAGCATTTT. Protein sequence: CASSLASAASNQPQHF. V usage is TRBV7-6 and J usage is TRBJ1-5; D gene unclear. Per the germline V gene, CDR1 is SGHVS and CDR2 is FNYEAQ. V shed 0 bases and J shed 0 bases, with 9 bases lying between them. The CDR3 totals 16 residues. The full variable domain, completed using reference TRBV7-6 and TRBJ1-5, is GAGVSQSPRYKVTKRGQDVALRCDPISGHVSLYWYRQALGQGPEFLTYFNYEAQQDKSGLPNDRFSAERPEGSISTLTIQRTEQRDSAMYRCASSLASAASNQPQHFGDGTRLSIL.

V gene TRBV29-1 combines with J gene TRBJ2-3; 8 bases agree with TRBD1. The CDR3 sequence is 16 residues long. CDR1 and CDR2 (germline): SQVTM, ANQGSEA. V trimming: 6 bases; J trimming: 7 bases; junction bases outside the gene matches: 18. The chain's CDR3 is CSVGPDRVYIKNTQYF. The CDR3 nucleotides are TGCAGCGTCGGCCCGGACAGGGTCTACATAAAGAATACGCAGTATTTT.

The CDR3 DNA sequence: TGTGCCAGCAGCTTTAGCGGGAGTCCCTACAATGAGCAGTTCTTC. This codes for CASSFSGSPYNEQFF. The V and J genes are TRBV7-8 and TRBJ2-1; TRBD2 matches 9 bases. The trim removed 3 bases at V and 2 bases at J, leaving 2 bases unmatched. Germline V gives CDR1 SGHVS, CDR2 FQNEAQ. The length of the CDR3 is 15 residues.

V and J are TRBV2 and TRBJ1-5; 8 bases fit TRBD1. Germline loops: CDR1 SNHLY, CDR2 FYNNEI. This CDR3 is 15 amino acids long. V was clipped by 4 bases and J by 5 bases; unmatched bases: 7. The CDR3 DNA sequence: TGTGCCAGCAGTGTACTACAGGGGGAGTATCAGCCCCAGCATTTT. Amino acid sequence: CASSVLQGEYQPQHF.

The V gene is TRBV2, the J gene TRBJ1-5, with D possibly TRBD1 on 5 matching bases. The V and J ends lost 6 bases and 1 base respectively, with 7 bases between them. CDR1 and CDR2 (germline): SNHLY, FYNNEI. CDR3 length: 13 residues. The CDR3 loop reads CASSGDSNQPQHF. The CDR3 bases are TGTGCCAGCAGCGGGGACAGCAATCAGCCCCAGCATTTT.

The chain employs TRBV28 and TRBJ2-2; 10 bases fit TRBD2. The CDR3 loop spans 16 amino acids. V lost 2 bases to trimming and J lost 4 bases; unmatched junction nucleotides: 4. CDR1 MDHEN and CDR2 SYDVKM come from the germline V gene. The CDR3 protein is CASSLTLAGVTGELFF. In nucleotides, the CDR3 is TGTGCCAGCAGTTTAACCCTAGCGGGAGTCACCGGGGAGCTGTTTTTT.

CDR3 protein: CASSKTQPHYEQYF. In DNA, the CDR3 is TGTGCCAGCAGTAAGACCCAGCCCCACTACGAGCAGTACTTC. The rearrangement links TRBV7-2 to TRBJ2-7, with D unresolved. The CDR3 consists of 14 residues. Trimming removed 6 bases from V and 3 bases from J, with 15 bases in between. The germline gives CDR1 SGHTA, CDR2 FQGNSA.

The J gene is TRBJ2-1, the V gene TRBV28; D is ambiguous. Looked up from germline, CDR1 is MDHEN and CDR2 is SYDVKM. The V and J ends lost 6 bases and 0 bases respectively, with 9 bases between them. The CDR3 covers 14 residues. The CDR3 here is CASSHLSSYNEQFF. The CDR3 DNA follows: TGTGCCAGCAGCCACTTGAGCTCCTACAATGAGCAGTTCTTC.

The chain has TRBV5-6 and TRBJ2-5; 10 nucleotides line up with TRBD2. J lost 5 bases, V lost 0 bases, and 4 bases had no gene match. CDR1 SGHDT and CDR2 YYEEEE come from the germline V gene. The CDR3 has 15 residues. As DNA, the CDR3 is TGTGCCAGCAGCTTGGGTCTAGCGGGAGTGGAGACCCAGTACTTC. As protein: CASSLGLAGVETQYF.

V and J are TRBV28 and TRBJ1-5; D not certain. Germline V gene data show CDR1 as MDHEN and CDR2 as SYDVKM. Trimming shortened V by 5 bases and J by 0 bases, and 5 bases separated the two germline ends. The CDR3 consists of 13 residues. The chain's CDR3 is CASSLDSNQPQHF. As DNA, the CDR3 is TGTGCCAGCAGTCTTGATAGCAATCAGCCCCAGCATTTT.

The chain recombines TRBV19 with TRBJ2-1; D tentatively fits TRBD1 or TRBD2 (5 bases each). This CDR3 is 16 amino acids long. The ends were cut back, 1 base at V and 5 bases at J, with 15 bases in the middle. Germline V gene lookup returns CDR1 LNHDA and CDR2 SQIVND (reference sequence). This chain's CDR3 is CASSIGGGQMDNEQFF. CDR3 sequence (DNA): TGTGCCAGTAGTATAGGAGGAGGACAAATGGACAATGAGCAGTTCTTC. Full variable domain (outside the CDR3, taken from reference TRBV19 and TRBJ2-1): DGGITQSPKYLFRKEGQNVTLSCEQNLNHDAMYWYRQDPGQGLRLIYYSQIVNDFQKGDIAEGYSVSREKKESFPLTVTSAQKNPTAFYLCASSIGGGQMDNEQFFGPGTRLTVL.

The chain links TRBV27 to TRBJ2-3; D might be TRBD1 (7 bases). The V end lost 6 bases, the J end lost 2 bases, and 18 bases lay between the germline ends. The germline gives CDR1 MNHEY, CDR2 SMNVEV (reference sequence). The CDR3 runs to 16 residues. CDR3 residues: CASRKRAGGTTDTQYF. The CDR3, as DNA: TGTGCCAGCAGGAAAAGAGCAGGGGGGACCACAGATACGCAGTATTTT.

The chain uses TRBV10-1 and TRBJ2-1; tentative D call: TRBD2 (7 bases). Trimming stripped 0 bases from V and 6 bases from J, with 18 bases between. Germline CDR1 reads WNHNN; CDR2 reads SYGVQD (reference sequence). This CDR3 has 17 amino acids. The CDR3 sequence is CASSESRGGGPFNEQFF. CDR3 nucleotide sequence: TGCGCCAGCAGTGAGTCGCGAGGCGGGGGCCCATTCAATGAGCAGTTCTTC.

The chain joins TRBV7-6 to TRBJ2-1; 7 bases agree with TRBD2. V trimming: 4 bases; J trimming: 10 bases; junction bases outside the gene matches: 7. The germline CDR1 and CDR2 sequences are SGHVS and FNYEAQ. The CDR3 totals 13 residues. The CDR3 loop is CASSSLAEQEQFF. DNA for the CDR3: TGTGCCAGCAGCTCGCTAGCGGAACAAGAGCAGTTCTTC.

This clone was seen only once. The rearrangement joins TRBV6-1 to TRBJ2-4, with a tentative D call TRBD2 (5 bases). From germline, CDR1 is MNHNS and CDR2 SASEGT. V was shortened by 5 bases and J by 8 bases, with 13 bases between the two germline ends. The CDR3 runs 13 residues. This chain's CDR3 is CASSSIWGDIQYF. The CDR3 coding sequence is TGTGCCAGCAGTTCTATTTGGGGAGACATTCAGTACTTC.

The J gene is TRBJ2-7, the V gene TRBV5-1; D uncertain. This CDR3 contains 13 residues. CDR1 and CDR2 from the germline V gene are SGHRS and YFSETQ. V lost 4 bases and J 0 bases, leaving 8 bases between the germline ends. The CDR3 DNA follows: TGCGCCAGCAGCCTCACTCGCTCCTACGAGCAGTACTTC. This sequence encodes CASSLTRSYEQYF.